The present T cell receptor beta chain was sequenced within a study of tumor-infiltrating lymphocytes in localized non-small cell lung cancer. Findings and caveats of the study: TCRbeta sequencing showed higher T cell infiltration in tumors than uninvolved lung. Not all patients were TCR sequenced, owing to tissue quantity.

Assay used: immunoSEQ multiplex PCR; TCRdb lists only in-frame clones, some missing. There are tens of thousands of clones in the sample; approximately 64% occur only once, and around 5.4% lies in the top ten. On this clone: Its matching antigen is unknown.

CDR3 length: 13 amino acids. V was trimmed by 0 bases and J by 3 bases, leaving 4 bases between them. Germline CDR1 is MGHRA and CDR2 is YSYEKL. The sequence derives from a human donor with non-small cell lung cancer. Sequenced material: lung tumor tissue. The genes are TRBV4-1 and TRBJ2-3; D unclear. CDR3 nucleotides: TGCGCCAGCAGCCAAGAGGCGACAGATACGCAGTATTTT. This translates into CASSQEATDTQYF.